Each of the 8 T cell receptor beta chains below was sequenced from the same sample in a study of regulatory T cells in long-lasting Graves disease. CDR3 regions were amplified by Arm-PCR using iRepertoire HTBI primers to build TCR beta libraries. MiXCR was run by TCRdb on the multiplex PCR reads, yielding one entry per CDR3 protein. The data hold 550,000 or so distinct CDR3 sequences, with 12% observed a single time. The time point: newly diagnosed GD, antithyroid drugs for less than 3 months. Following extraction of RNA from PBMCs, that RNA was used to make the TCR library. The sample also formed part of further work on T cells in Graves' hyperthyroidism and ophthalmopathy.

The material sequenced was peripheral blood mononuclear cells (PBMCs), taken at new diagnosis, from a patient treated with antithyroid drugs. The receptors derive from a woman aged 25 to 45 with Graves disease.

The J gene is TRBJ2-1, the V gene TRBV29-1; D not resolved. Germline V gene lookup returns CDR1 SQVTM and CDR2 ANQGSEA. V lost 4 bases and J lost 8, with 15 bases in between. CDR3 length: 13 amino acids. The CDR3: CSVADRATYEQFF. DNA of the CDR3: TGCAGCGTTGCTGATAGAGCGACATATGAGCAGTTCTTC.

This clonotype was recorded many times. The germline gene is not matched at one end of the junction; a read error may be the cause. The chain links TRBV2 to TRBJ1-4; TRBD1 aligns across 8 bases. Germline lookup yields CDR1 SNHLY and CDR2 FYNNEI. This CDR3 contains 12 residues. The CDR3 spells CASGQGDERLFF. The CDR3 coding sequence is TGTGCCAGCGGACAGGGCGATGAAAGACTGTTTTTT.

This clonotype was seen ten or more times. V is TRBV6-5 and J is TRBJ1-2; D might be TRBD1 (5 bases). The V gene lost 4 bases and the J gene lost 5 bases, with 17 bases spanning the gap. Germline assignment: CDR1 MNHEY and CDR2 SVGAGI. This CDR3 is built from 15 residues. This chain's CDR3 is CASSFHGTDIYGYTF. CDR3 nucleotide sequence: TGTGCCAGCAGTTTCCATGGGACGGACATTTATGGCTACACCTTC.

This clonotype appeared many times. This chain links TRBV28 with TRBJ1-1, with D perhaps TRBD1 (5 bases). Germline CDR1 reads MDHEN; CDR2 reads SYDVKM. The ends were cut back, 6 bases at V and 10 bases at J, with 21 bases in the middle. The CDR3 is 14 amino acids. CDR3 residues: CASSPPGLQLRAFF. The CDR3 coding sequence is TGTGCCAGCAGCCCTCCGGGACTTCAACTGAGAGCTTTCTTT. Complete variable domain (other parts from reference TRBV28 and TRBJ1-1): DVKVTQSSRYLVKRTGEKVFLECVQDMDHENMFWYRQDPGLGLRLIYFSYDVKMKEKGDIPEGYSVSREKKERFSLILESASTNQTSMYLCASSPPGLQLRAFFGQGTRLTVV.

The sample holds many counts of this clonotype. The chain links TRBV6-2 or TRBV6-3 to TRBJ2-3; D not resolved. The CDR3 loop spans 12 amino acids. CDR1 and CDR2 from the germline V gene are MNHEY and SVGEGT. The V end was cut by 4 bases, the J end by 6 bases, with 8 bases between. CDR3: CASSWGWDTQYF. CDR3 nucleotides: TGTGCCAGCAGTTGGGGATGGGATACGCAGTATTTT.

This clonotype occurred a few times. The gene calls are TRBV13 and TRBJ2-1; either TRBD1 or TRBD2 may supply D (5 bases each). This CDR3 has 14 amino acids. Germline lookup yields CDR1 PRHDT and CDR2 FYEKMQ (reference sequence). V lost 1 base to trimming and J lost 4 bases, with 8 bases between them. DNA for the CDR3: TGTGCCAGCAGCTTAGACAGGACTTACAATGAGCAGTTCTTC. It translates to CASSLDRTYNEQFF.

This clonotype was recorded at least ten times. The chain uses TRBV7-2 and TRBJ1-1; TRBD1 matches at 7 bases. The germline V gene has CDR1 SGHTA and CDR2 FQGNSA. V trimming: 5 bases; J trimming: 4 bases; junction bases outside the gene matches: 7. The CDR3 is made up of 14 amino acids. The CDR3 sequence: CASSRRDSPTEAFF. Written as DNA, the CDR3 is TGTGCCAGCAGCCGTAGGGACAGCCCCACTGAAGCTTTCTTT. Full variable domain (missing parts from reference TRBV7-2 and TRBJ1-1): GAGVSQSPSNKVTEKGKDVELRCDPISGHTALYWYRQSLGQGLEFLIYFQGNSAPDKSGLPSDRFSAERTGGSVSTLTIQRTQQEDSAVYLCASSRRDSPTEAFFGQGTRLTVV.

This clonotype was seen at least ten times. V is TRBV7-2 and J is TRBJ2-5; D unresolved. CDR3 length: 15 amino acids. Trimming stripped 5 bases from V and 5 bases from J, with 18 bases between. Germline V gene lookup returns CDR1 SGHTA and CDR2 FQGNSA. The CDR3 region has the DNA TGTGCCAGCAGCCTGGACCTCGTAATGGTGGAGACCCAGTACTTC. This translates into CASSLDLVMVETQYF.